The clone carrying this TCR beta chain occurred once. The antigen is unknown. The entry originates in a study of shared clonotypes between healthy human individuals. Overall study results and limits: Naive subsets, compared against memory subsets, generally had larger estimated richness values. Only blood samples were collected, and tissue repertoires likely differ.

Profiling relied on immunoSEQ multiplex PCR, and the TCRdb table lists in-frame clones only, not all of them. The repertoire consists of 850,000 to 1,200,000 clones, with about 76% occurring once and the leading ten covering about 1.5%. V lost 2 bases and J 6 bases, leaving 15 bases between the germline ends. Germline values: CDR1 SGHRS, CDR2 YFSETQ. This CDR3 is built from 14 residues. The gene calls are TRBV5-1 and TRBJ2-7; maybe TRBD1 (5 bases). Specimen: memory CD4+ T cells sorted from blood. Described subset: CD45RA-negative fraction. The TCR sequence derives from a man aged 18 to 35 in good health. The CDR3 protein is CASSLDSPLAEQYF. The CDR3, as DNA: TGCGCCAGCAGCTTAGACAGCCCCTTAGCCGAGCAGTACTTC.